This TCR beta chain was captured by sequencing in a study of identical twins. Via MiXCR, TCRdb re-called the 5' RACE reads, giving one row per CDR3 protein. The table lists 460,000 or so distinct CDR3 sequences, 12% to 15% of them singletons. The CDR3 is 14 residues long. V lost 5 bases, J lost 5 bases, and 7 bases stayed unmatched. Germline values: CDR1 SEHNR, CDR2 FQNEAQ (reference sequence). General observations from the study: Twins shared beta out-of-frame sequences in excess, but this excess was weaker. Abundant cord blood beta clonotypes carried fewer insertions; memory repertoires showed none.

As regards this clonotype: What it binds is not known.

Another study also made use of these data, one on yellow fever vaccine responses in identical twins.

The sample taken for sequencing was CD4+ T cells sorted from blood. This TCR derives from a woman aged 18-35 years in good health. The chain employs TRBV7-9 and TRBJ2-7; 9 positions agree with TRBD2. CDR3 sequence reads: CASSVSGRSNEQYF. CDR3 coding DNA: TGTGCCAGCAGCGTTAGCGGGAGAAGCAACGAGCAGTACTTC.